A single sample gave rise to the 18 T cell receptor beta chains below, sequenced in a study of follicular helper T cells after annual influenza vaccination. Time point indicated: 2015-2016 season, pre-vaccination. TCRdb's copy holds only in-frame clones and misses some; the assay was immunoSEQ multiplex PCR. The top ten clones hold approximately 0.77% of a sample with about 6,000 clones, about 84% of them seen once. The source material was CXCR5- memory CD4+ T cells sorted from blood, sampled on the day of influenza vaccination. These receptors were obtained from an adult who received the influenza vaccine.

This chain uses TRBV27 with TRBJ2-1; TRBD2 matches 10 bases. V trimming: 3 bases; J trimming: 3 bases; junction bases outside the gene matches: 11. CDR3 size: 18 residues. Germline-derived CDR1 and CDR2 are MNHEY and SMNVEV (reference sequence). The CDR3 DNA is TGTGCCAGCAGTTTCGTCAGCGGGAGGGCCCGGAGCTACAATGAGCAGTTCTTC. Amino acid sequence: CASSFVSGRARSYNEQFF.

CDR3 nucleotides: TGTGCCAGCTCACCACGGGCAGCAAACTCCTACGAGCAGTACTTC. The encoded protein is CASSPRAANSYEQYF. The chain recombines TRBV18 with TRBJ2-7; D unclear. The CDR3 is made up of 15 amino acids. The V gene lost 1 base and the J gene lost 0 bases, with 10 bases spanning the gap. Germline CDR1 is KGHSH and CDR2 is LQKENI.

This sequence joins TRBV20-1 and TRBJ1-2; weak D call: TRBD1 (6 bases). CDR3 size: 11 residues. Germline V lookup: CDR1 DFQATT, CDR2 SNEGSKA (reference sequence). The germline V and J ends were trimmed by 7 bases and 4 bases, with 10 bases remaining between them. The CDR3 nucleotides read TGCAGTGTTCGACAGGCCTATGGCTACACCTTC. It encodes CSVRQAYGYTF.

This chain uses TRBV5-6 with TRBJ2-1; 9 bases match TRBD2. The CDR3 has 15 amino acids. The V and J ends lost 1 base and 10 bases, in that order; junction bases with no gene match: 9. Germline V gene data show CDR1 as SGHDT and CDR2 as YYEEEE. CDR3 DNA: TGTGCCAGCAGCTTGTATGTTAGCGGGAGTGACGAGCAGTTCTTC. This translates into CASSLYVSGSDEQFF.

V gene TRBV28 combines with J gene TRBJ1-3, with unresolved D. The CDR3 runs 17 residues. Germline CDR1 is MDHEN and CDR2 is SYDVKM. Trimming removed 2 bases from V and 3 bases from J, with 17 bases in between. The CDR3 here is CASSLKALQDGGNTIYF. As DNA, the CDR3 is TGTGCCAGCAGTTTAAAGGCACTTCAGGACGGTGGAAACACCATATATTTT.

The chain is built from TRBV29-1 and TRBJ2-7, with 11 bases matching TRBD2. The CDR3 runs 13 residues. CDR1 and CDR2 from the germline V gene are SQVTM and ANQGSEA. Trimming cost V 7 bases and J 3 bases; bases outside gene matches: 5. CDR3 sequence (DNA): TGCAGCGCATCCGGGACTAGCGGCTACGAGCAGTACTTC. Translated, it gives CSASGTSGYEQYF.

This chain uses TRBV6-5 with TRBJ2-4; D remains ambiguous. The V and J ends lost 6 bases and 8 bases respectively, with 20 bases between them. The CDR3 is 15 residues long. CDR1 MNHEY and CDR2 SVGAGI come from the germline V gene. CDR3 bases: TGTGCCAGCAGCCTGACTTGGGCACCTCCGGACATTCAGTACTTC. This translates into CASSLTWAPPDIQYF.

The J gene is TRBJ1-1, the V gene TRBV28, with 7 bases fitting TRBD1. This CDR3 comprises 16 residues. J was trimmed by 7 bases and V by 5 bases; bases with no gene match: 16. Germline CDR1 reads MDHEN; CDR2 reads SYDVKM. As DNA, the CDR3 is TGTGCCAGCAGTCTCCTGTGGGGTTCAGGGGGGAATGAAGCTTTCTTT. Translating it yields CASSLLWGSGGNEAFF.

The CDR3 nucleotides are TGTGCCTGGAGTGTAGACCGGCTAGCGGGAGGGCACAATGAGCAGTTCTTC. Amino acids: CAWSVDRLAGGHNEQFF. This chain uses TRBV30 with TRBJ2-1; 12 bases agree with TRBD2. Germline V gene sequence: CDR1 GTSNPN, CDR2 SVGIG (reference sequence). The CDR3 is 17 residues long. The trim removed 0 bases at V and 5 bases at J, leaving 8 bases unmatched.

The chain uses TRBV10-3 and TRBJ2-7, with D maybe TRBD1 (5 bases). This CDR3 region has 15 residues. V lost 2 bases, J lost 5 bases, and 16 bases lay in between. Germline CDR1 reads ENHRY; CDR2 reads SYGVKD. The CDR3 DNA sequence: TGTGCCATCAGTGAGGGTGGGGCCGGTATGCACGAGCAGTACTTC. It yields the protein CAISEGGAGMHEQYF.

The chain employs TRBV2 and TRBJ1-3; D is ambiguous. The CDR3 loop spans 12 amino acids. Germline loops: CDR1 SNHLY, CDR2 FYNNEI. V was shortened by 9 bases and J by 2 bases, with 8 bases between the two germline ends. The CDR3 loop is CASTPTGNTIYF. The CDR3 DNA sequence: TGTGCCAGTACCCCGACTGGAAACACCATATATTTT.

In nucleotides, the CDR3 is TGTGCCTGGGCGGGACAGGGAAATGAAAAACTGTTTTTT. It specifies CAWAGQGNEKLFF. The chain uses TRBV30 and TRBJ1-4; 9 bases align to TRBD1. Trimming took 5 bases from V and 5 from J; bases not matched to a gene: 3. CDR1 and CDR2 from the germline V gene are GTSNPN and SVGIG (reference sequence). CDR3 size: 13 residues. Full variable domain (rest looked up from reference TRBV30 and TRBJ1-4): SQTIHQWPATLVQPVGSPLSLECTVEGTSNPNLYWYRQAAGRGLQLLFYSVGIGQISSEVPQNLSASRPQDRQFILSSKKLLLSDSGFYLCAWAGQGNEKLFFGSGTQLSVL.

The gene calls are TRBV5-1 and TRBJ2-5; 7 bases agree with TRBD1. The CDR3 extends over 14 amino acids. CDR1 is SGHRS and CDR2 is YFSETQ in the germline V gene. Trimming took 1 base from V and 4 from J; bases not matched to a gene: 4. The chain's CDR3 is CASSLTGAGETQYF. The CDR3 bases are TGCGCCAGCAGCTTGACAGGGGCCGGAGAGACCCAGTACTTC. The variable domain in full, completed from reference TRBV5-1 and TRBJ2-5, reads KAGVTQTPRYLIKTRGQQVTLSCSPISGHRSVSWYQQTPGQGLQFLFEYFSETQRNKGNFPGRFSGRQFSNSRSEMNVSTLELGDSALYLCASSLTGAGETQYFGPGTRLLVL.

This chain connects TRBV18 to TRBJ2-1, with 8 bases aligning to TRBD2. CDR1 KGHSH and CDR2 LQKENI come from the germline V gene. V shed 6 bases and J 7 bases; nucleotides not matched to a gene: 5. The length of the CDR3 is 13 residues. The CDR3 DNA is TGTGCCAGCTCCCCCGGGAGGGGGAATGAGCAGTTCTTC. Protein: CASSPGRGNEQFF.

The chain recombines TRBV14 with TRBJ1-5; the D is unclear. The CDR3 consists of 13 residues. Trimming pared 4 bases from V and 5 bases from J, leaving 9 bases between. Germline CDR1 is SGHDN and CDR2 is FVKESK. CDR3 protein: CASSRGGDQPQHF. CDR3 DNA sequence: TGTGCCAGCAGCCGGGGTGGGGATCAGCCCCAGCATTTT.

The J gene is TRBJ1-3, the V gene TRBV5-8; D is perhaps TRBD1 (5 bases). From germline, CDR1 is SGHTS and CDR2 YDEGEE. The CDR3 extends over 17 amino acids. Trimming stripped 1 base from V and 0 bases from J, with 14 bases between. The CDR3: CASSLSSGPVSGNTIYF. The CDR3 DNA sequence: TGTGCCAGCAGCTTGAGTTCGGGACCCGTCTCTGGAAACACCATATATTTT.

This chain uses TRBV11-2 with TRBJ2-3; the match to TRBD1 covers 7 bases. V lost 6 bases and J lost 5; bases outside the gene matches: 11. CDR1 is SGHAT, CDR2 FQNNGV, per germline. This CDR3 has 15 amino acids. The CDR3 DNA reads TGTGCCAGCAGTGCCGGGACAGTCCTTCAAGATACGCAGTATTTT. Its translation is CASSAGTVLQDTQYF.

This clone has only a few counts. The chain uses TRBV7-3 and TRBJ2-1, with D perhaps TRBD1 or TRBD2 (5 bases each). The V gene lost 2 bases and the J gene lost 10 bases, with 6 bases spanning the gap. The CDR3 sequence is 11 residues long. Germline V gene data show CDR1 as SGHTA and CDR2 as FQGTGA. The CDR3 loop is CASSLGDEQFF. CDR3 DNA sequence: TGTGCCAGCAGCTTAGGGGACGAGCAGTTCTTC.